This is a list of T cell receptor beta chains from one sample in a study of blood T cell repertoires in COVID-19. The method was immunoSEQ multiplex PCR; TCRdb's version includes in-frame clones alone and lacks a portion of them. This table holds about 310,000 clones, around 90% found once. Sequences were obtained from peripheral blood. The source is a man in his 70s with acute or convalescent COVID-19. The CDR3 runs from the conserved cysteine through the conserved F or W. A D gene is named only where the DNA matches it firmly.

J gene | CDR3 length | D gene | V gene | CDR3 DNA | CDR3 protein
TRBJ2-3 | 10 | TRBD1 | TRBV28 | TGTGCCAGCGGCCGGGACAGCGCGGATTTT | CASGRDSADF
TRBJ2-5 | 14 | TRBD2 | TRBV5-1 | TGCGCCAGCAGCTTGGGCCGGGGGGAAGAGACCCAGTACTTC | CASSLGRGEETQYF
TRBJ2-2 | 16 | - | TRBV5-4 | TGTGCCAGCAGCACGCCGCAGGCTGGGAACACCGGGGAGCTGTTTTTT | CASSTPQAGNTGELFF
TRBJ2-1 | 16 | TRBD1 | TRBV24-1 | TGTGCCACCAGTGATCCGGGACAGGGATATCACGATGAGCAGTTCTTC | CATSDPGQGYHDEQFF
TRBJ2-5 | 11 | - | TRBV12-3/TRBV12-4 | TGTGCCAGCACTAACCAAGAGACCCAGTACTTC | CASTNQETQYF
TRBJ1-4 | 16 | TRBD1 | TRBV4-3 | TGCGCCAGCAGCCATGGGGGGGGGACAGGGGACGAAAAACTGTTTTTT | CASSHGGGTGDEKLFF
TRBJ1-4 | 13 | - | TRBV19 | TGTGCCAGTAGGGGGACACCTCGTGAAAAACTGTTTTTT | CASRGTPREKLFF
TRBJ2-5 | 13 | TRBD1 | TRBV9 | TGTGCCAGCAGCGATTACAGGGGGGAGACCCAGTACTTC | CASSDYRGETQYF
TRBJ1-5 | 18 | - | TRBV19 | TGTGCCAGTAGTATTACGATGATGGCGGATTATAGCAATCAGCCCCAGCATTTT | CASSITMMADYSNQPQHF
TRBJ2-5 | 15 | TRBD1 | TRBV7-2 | TGTGCCAGCAGCTTAATGTCAGGGGGTAGAGAGACCCAGTACTTC | CASSLMSGGRETQYF
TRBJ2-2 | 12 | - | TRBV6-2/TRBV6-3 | TGTGCCAGCAGTCCCCGAGTCGGGGAGCTGTTTTTT | CASSPRVGELFF
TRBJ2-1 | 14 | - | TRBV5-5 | TGTGCCAGCAGCCCCGTGTTCCCAGACAATGAGCAGTTCTTC | CASSPVFPDNEQFF